This TCR beta chain comes out of a study of T-cell reconstitution after alpha-beta-depleted transplantation in children. General study findings and limits: Most T-cell counts and diversity one year after the transplant came from T cells that were newly produced. Recipient T cells and thymic progenitors that survived gave rise to the high TCRbeta diversity observed at day 60 in some patients. Several hundred expanded graft clones reportedly supplied alpha-beta T cells about two months after transplant.

Trimming removed 7 bases at V and 4 bases at J, with 14 bases between. CDR3 size: 14 residues. Germline CDR1 is SEHNR and CDR2 is FQNEAQ (reference sequence). This clonotype was picked up many times. The antigen is undetermined. Unique molecular identifiers featured in how the TCRbeta library was prepared. TCRdb called the PCR reads again in MiXCR, with one record for every CDR3 protein. Of 98,000 or so distinct CDR3 sequences listed, approximately 6.6% are singletons. Source: PBMCs, mostly from graft donor cells, taken 360 days after TCRalphabeta/CD19-depleted stem cell transplant. This sequence originates from a male patient aged 2 to 9 who had a stem cell transplant for acute lymphoblastic leukemia, so the T cells may come from the graft donor. This sequence joins TRBV7-9 and TRBJ2-1; D call uncertain. CDR3 residues: CASKTTSRYNEQFF. The DNA for the CDR3 is TGTGCCAGCAAGACCACTTCCCGTTACAATGAGCAGTTCTTC.